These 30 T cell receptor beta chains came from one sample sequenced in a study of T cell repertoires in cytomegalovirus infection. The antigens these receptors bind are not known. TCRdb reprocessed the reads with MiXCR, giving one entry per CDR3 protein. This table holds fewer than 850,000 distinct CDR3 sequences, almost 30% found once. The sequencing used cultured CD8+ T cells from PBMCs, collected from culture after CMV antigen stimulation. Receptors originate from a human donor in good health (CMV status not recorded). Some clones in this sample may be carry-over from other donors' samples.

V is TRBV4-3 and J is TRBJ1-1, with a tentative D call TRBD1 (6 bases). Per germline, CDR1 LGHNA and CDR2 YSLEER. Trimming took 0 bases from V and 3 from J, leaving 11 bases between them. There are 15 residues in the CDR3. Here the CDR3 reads CASSQEGAFDTEAFF. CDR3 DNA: TGCGCCAGCAGCCAAGAGGGGGCCTTTGACACTGAAGCTTTCTTT.

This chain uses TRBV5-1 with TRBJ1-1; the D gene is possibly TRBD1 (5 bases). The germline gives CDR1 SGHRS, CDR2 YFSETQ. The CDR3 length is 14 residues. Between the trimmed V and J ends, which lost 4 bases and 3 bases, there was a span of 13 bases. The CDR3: CASSLSLGDTEAFF. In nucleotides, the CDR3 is TGCGCCAGCAGCCTCTCGTTGGGGGACACTGAAGCTTTCTTT.

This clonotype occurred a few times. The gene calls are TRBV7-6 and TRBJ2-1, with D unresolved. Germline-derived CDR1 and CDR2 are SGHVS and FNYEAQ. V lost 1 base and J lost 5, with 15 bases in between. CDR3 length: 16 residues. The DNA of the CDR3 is TGTGCCAGCAGCTTAGTCCCCCACCCTTCGAACAATGAGCAGTTCTTC. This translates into CASSLVPHPSNNEQFF.

The CDR3 region is CASGPRVGSTEAFF. In DNA form, the CDR3 reads TGTGCCAGCGGACCCAGGGTGGGAAGCACTGAAGCTTTCTTT. The chain employs TRBV27 and TRBJ1-1; weak D call: TRBD1 (5 bases). This CDR3 has 14 amino acids. CDR1 is MNHEY and CDR2 is SMNVEV in the germline V gene (reference sequence). V shed 8 bases and J shed 4 bases, with 17 bases lying between them.

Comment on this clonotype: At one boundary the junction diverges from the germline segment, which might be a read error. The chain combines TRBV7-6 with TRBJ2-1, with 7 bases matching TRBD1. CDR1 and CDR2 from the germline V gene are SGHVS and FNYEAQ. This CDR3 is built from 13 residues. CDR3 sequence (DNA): TGTGCCATCAGCTTGACAGGGCGGAATGAGCAGTTCTTC. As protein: CAISLTGRNEQFF.

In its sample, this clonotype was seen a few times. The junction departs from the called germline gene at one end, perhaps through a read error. The CDR3 DNA is TGTGCCAGCAGCTCCCGGGGGGGCTCCAACAATGAGCAGTTCTTC. Translation: CASSSRGGSNNEQFF. The chain has TRBV7-2 and TRBJ2-1; 8 bases match TRBD2. CDR3 length: 15 residues. The germline gives CDR1 SGHTA, CDR2 FQGNSA.

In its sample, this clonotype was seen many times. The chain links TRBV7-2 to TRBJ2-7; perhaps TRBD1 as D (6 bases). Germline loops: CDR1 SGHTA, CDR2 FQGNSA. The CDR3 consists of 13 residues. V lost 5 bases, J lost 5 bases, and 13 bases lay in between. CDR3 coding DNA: TGTGCCAGCAGCCTGAACAGGGTTGACGAGCAGTACGTC. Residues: CASSLNRVDEQYV.

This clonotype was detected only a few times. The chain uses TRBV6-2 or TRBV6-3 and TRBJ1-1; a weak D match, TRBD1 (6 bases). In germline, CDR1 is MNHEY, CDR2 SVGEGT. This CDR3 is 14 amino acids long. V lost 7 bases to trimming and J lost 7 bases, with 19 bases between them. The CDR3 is CASTPGVIVGEAFF. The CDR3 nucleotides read TGTGCCAGCACCCCAGGGGTGATCGTTGGTGAAGCTTTCTTT.

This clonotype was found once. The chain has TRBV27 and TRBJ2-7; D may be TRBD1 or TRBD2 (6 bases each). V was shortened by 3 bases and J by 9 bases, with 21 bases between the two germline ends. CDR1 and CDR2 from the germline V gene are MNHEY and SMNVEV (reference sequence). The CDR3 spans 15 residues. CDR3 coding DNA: TGTGCCAGCAGTTTGACCGGGGGCCAGGTTGGGGGGCAGTACTTC. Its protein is CASSLTGGQVGGQYF.

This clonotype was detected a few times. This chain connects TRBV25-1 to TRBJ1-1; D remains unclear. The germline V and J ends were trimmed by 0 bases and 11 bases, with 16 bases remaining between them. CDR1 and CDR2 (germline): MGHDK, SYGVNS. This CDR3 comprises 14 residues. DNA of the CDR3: TGTGCCAGCAGTGAATACTTCAAGGGCTATGGGGCTTTCTTT. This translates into CASSEYFKGYGAFF. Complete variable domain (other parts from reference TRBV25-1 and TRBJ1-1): EADIYQTPRYLVIGTGKKITLECSQTMGHDKMYWYQQDPGMELHLIHYSYGVNSTEKGDLSSESTVSRIRTEHFPLTLESARPSHTSQYLCASSEYFKGYGAFFGQGTRLTVV.

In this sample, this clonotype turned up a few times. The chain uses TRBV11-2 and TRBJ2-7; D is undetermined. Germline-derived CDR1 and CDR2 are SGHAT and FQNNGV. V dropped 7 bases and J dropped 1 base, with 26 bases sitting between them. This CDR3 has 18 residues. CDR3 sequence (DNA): TGTGCCAGCACTCTCACAACCCCGAAGACAATCTCTTCCTACGAGCAGTACGTC. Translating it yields CASTLTTPKTISSYEQYV.

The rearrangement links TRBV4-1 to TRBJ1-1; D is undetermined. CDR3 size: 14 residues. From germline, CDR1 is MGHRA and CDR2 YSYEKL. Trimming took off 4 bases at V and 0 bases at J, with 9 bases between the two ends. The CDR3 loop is CASSRQRMNTEAFF. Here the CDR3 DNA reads TGCGCCAGCAGCCGGCAAAGAATGAACACTGAAGCTTTCTTT.

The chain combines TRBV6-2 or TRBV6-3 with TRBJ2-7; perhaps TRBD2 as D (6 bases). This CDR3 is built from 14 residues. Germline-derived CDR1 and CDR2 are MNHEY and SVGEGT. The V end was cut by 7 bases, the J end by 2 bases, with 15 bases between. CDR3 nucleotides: TGTGCCAGCACCCCGGAGGGGCTTGCCTACGAGCAGTACGTC. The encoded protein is CASTPEGLAYEQYV.

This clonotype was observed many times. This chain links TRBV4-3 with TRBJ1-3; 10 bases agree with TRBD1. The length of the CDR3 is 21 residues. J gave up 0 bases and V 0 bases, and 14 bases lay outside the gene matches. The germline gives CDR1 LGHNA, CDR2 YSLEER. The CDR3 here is CASSQDFGTGASGTSGNTIYF. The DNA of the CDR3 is TGCGCCAGCAGCCAAGATTTTGGGACAGGGGCAAGTGGAACCTCTGGAAACACCATATATTTT.

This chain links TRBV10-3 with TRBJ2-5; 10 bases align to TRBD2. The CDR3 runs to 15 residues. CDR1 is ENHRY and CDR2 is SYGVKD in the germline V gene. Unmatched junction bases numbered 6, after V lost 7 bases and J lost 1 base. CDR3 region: CAIKPSGGAQETQYF. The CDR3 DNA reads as TGTGCCATCAAGCCCAGCGGGGGGGCCCAAGAGACCCAGTACTTC.

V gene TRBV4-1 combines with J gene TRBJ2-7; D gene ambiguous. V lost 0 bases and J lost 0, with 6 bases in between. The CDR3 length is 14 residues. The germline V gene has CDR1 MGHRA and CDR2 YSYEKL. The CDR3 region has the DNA TGCGCCAGCAGCCAAGAGCAGAGCTCCTACGAGCAGTACTTC. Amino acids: CASSQEQSSYEQYF.

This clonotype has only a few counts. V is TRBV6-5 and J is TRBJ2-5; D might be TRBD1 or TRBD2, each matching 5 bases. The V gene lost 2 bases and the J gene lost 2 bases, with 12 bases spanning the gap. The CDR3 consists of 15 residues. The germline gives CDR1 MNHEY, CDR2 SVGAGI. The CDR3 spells CASSYMRDGQETQYF. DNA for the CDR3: TGTGCCAGCAGTTACATGAGGGACGGACAAGAGACCCAGTACTTC.

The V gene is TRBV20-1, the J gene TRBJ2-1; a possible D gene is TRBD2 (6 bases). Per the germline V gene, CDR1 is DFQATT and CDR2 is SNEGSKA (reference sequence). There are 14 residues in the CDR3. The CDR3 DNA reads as TGCAGAGCGGCTAGCGCCTATCTGTACAATGAGCAGTTCTTC. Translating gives CRAASAYLYNEQFF.

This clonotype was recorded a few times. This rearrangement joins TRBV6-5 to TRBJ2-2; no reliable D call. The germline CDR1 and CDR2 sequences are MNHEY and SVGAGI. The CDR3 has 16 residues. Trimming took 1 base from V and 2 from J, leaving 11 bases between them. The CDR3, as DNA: TGTGCCAGCAGTTACTTGATGTCAGCCAACACCGGGGAGCTGTTTTTT. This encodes CASSYLMSANTGELFF.

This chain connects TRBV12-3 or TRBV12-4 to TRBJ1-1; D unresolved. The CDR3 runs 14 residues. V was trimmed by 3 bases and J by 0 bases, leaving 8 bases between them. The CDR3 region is CASSFMGLNTEAFF. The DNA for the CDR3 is TGTGCCAGCAGTTTTATGGGGTTGAACACTGAAGCTTTCTTT.

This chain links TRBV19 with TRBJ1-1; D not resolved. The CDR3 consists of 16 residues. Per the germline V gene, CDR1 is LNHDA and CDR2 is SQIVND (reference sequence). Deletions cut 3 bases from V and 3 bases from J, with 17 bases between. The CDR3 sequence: CASSIEDGRMDTEAFF. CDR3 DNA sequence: TGTGCCAGTAGTATTGAGGATGGTCGGATGGACACTGAAGCTTTCTTT.

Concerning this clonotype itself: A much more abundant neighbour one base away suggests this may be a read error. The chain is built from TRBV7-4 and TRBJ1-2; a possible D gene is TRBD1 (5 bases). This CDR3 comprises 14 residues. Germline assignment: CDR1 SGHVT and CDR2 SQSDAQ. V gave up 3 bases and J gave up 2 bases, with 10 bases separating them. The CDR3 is CASSFIGDNYGYTF. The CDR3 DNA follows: TGTGCCAGCAGCTTCATTGGGGACAACTATGGCTACACCTTC.

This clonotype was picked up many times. The CDR3 spells CASSLRFLRGRGETQYF. As DNA, the CDR3 is TGTGCCAGCAGCTTACGCTTCCTGCGGGGGCGTGGGGAGACCCAGTACTTC. The chain recombines TRBV7-6 with TRBJ2-5; D may be TRBD2 (7 bases). The CDR3 covers 17 residues. Germline loops: CDR1 SGHVS, CDR2 FNYEAQ. Trimming stripped 2 bases from V and 5 bases from J, with 21 bases between.

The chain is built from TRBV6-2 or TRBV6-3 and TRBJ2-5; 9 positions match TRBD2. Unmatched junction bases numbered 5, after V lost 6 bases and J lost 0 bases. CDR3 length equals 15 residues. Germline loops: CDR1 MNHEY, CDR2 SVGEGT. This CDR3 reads CASSGLAGYQETQYF. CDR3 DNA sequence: TGTGCCAGCAGCGGCCTAGCGGGGTACCAAGAGACCCAGTACTTC.

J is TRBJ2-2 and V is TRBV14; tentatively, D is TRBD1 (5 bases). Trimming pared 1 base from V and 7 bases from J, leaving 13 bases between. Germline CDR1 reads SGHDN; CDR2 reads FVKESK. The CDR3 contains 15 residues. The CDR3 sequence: CASSQVQGFSGELFF. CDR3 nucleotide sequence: TGTGCCAGCAGCCAAGTTCAGGGATTCAGCGGGGAGCTGTTTTTT. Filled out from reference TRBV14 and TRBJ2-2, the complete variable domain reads EAGVTQFPSHSVIEKGQTVTLRCDPISGHDNLYWYRRVMGKEIKFLLHFVKESKQDESGMPNNRFLAERTGGTYSTLKVQPAELEDSGVYFCASSQVQGFSGELFFGEGSRLTVL.

CDR3: CASSLVGVGEAFF. The CDR3 coding sequence is TGTGCCAGCAGTTTGGTGGGGGTGGGTGAAGCTTTCTTT. The genes are TRBV27 and TRBJ1-1, with D perhaps TRBD1 (5 bases). From germline, CDR1 is MNHEY and CDR2 SMNVEV (reference sequence). There are 13 residues in the CDR3. V gave up 3 bases and J gave up 7 bases, with 12 bases separating them.

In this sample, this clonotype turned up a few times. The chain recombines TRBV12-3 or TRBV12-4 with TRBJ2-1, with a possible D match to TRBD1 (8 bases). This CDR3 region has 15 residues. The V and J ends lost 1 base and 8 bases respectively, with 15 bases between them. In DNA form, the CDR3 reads TGTGCCAGCAGTTTAGGGACAGGGAGGGTCCATGAGCAGTTCTTC. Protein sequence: CASSLGTGRVHEQFF.

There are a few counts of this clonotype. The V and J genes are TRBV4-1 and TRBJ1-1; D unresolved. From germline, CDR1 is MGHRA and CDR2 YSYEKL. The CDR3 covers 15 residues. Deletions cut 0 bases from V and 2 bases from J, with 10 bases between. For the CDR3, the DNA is TGCGCCAGCAGCCAAGAAAAAGGGTTTAACACTGAAGCTTTCTTT. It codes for CASSQEKGFNTEAFF.

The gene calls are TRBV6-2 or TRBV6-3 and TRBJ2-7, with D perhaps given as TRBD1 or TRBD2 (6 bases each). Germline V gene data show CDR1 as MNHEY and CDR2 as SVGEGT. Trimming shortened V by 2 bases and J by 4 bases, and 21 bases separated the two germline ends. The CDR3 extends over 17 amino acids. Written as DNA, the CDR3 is TGTGCCAGCAGTTACGGGGGGCAGGATGGGAACCGGTACGAGCAGTACGTC. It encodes CASSYGGQDGNRYEQYV.

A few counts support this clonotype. The CDR3, as DNA: TGTGCCATCACCGACAGTAAAAACACCGGGGAGCTGTTTTTT. Its translation: CAITDSKNTGELFF. V gene TRBV10-3 combines with J gene TRBJ2-2, with D possibly TRBD1 on 5 matching bases. CDR1 and CDR2 from the germline V gene are ENHRY and SYGVKD. Trimming removed 7 bases from V and 2 bases from J, with 11 bases in between. The CDR3 loop spans 14 amino acids.